This TCR beta chain originates from a study of blood T cell repertoires in COVID-19. Turning to the study itself: Samples of COVID-19 (acute and convalescent) were obtained from the United States, Italy and Spain. T cells, B-cell-depleted T cells, or PBMCs supplied cDNA or gDNA.

Germline V gene lookup returns CDR1 MNHEY and CDR2 SVGEGT. V was pared by 2 bases and J by 4 bases, with 6 bases between. This CDR3 contains 13 residues. A few counts support this clone. As handled by the study authors: By means of reference gene primer amplification, nucleated cell counts were estimated. Repertoires were generated with immunoSEQ multiplex PCR, while TCRdb's copy carries only in-frame clones and drops some. Clone size and the V and J calls come from that table; the DNA yielded D and trimming. Seen here are roughly 170,000 clones, around nine tenths observed once, and the top ten hold 0.8% to 1%.

The source material was peripheral blood. The TCR originated in a woman between 18 and 29 years old who had recovered from COVID-19. The chain employs TRBV6-2 or TRBV6-3 and TRBJ2-1; perhaps TRBD2 as D (6 bases). CDR3 residues: CASSYREYNEQFF. In nucleotides, the CDR3 is TGTGCCAGCAGTTACCGGGAGTACAATGAGCAGTTCTTC.